One TCR beta chain is described in this entry. Its antigen is unidentified. Isolation recovered at least 6.5 million PBMCs from every sample. With a J-beta primer mix and a sample-barcoded 5' primer, a second PCR ran 7 to 11 cycles. TCRdb used MiXCR to reprocess the 5' RACE reads, holding one entry per CDR3 protein. The repertoire includes some 1.1 million distinct CDR3 sequences, 35% to 40% of them detected once, and around 12% sits in the top ten. This record belongs to a study of blood T cells in healthy people across ages. In the study overall: Per two T cells, about one barcoded beta molecule was captured through template switching.

The ends lost 3 bases at V and 7 bases at J; junction bases unmatched: 12. The CDR3 runs to 16 residues. Germline V gene data show CDR1 as SEHNR and CDR2 as FQNEAQ (reference sequence). Study-level results: The fall in TCR beta diversity per million T cells was roughly linear with age. Whereas aged donors had fewer naive CD4+ cells, long-lived donors had more of them and higher diversity.

This rearrangement joins TRBV7-9 to TRBJ2-1; 7 bases line up with TRBD1. The sequence derives from a man younger than 35 in good health. The sample consisted of blood. This chain's CDR3 is CASSFPDRFSGNEQFF. The CDR3 region has the DNA TGTGCCAGCAGCTTTCCGGACAGGTTTTCGGGTAATGAGCAGTTCTTC.